The 21 T cell receptor beta chains below come from one sample, sequenced in a study of cytomegalovirus exposure and HLA in healthy donors. The PCR was carried out with 60 Vbeta primers and 13 Jbeta primers. Sequencing used immunoSEQ multiplex PCR; TCRdb keeps in-frame clones, though not all of them. Here the sample spans 87,000 or so clones, roughly 8.2% being singletons. Sequences were obtained from PBMCs. These receptors all come from a man in his forties or fifties in good health and CMV-seronegative.

The chain links TRBV5-1 to TRBJ2-6, with 8 bases fitting TRBD1. Germline V gives CDR1 SGHRS, CDR2 YFSETQ. This CDR3 is 16 amino acids long. The V and J ends lost 6 bases and 0 bases, in that order; junction bases with no gene match: 5. CDR3 residues: CASKGQVLSGANVLTF. The CDR3 DNA reads as TGCGCCAGCAAGGGACAGGTTCTCTCTGGGGCCAACGTCCTGACTTTC.

The table lists this clone with a few counts. The chain joins TRBV6-6 to TRBJ1-2, with 8 bases aligning to TRBD1. CDR3 size: 13 residues. CDR1 and CDR2 (germline): MNHNY, SVGAGI (reference sequence). J gave up 6 bases and V 5 bases, and 5 bases lay outside the gene matches. Here the CDR3 DNA reads TGTGCCAGCAGTCCACAGGGGGGTGATGGCTACACCTTC. This codes for CASSPQGGDGYTF.

The chain has TRBV11-1 and TRBJ2-5, with D possibly matching TRBD2 (6 bases). Germline V gene sequence: CDR1 SGHAT, CDR2 FQDESV (reference sequence). This CDR3 has 13 residues. Trimming took off 5 bases at V and 7 bases at J, with 14 bases between the two ends. The DNA for the CDR3 is TGTGCCAGCAGCGCATCGACTAGGGCGACCCAGTACTTC. This sequence encodes CASSASTRATQYF.

This clone was seen a few times. The DNA for the CDR3 is TGTGCCAGCAGCTTAGGCGGGATGAACACTGAAGCTTTCTTT. This codes for CASSLGGMNTEAFF. This chain links TRBV7-2 with TRBJ1-1; D is uncertain. Germline CDR1 is SGHTA and CDR2 is FQGNSA. V gave up 1 base and J gave up 0 bases, with 6 bases separating them. The CDR3 has 14 amino acids.

This clone was detected a few times. The V call is TRBV29-1, the J call TRBJ1-1; D perhaps matches TRBD1 (6 bases). The CDR3 extends over 13 amino acids. V lost 2 bases to trimming and J lost 7 bases, with 14 bases between them. CDR1 is SQVTM and CDR2 is ANQGSEA in the germline V gene. CDR3 DNA sequence: TGCAGCGTTGAAATTTGGACAGTAAATGAAGCTTTCTTT. This codes for CSVEIWTVNEAFF.

The J gene is TRBJ2-7, the V gene TRBV7-2; 9 bases match TRBD2. Germline CDR1 is SGHTA and CDR2 is FQGNSA. The CDR3 is made up of 15 amino acids. With V trimmed by 2 bases and J by 7 bases, 9 bases remained unmatched. CDR3 amino acids: CASSLYLAGAGEQYF. Written as DNA, the CDR3 is TGTGCCAGCAGCTTATATTTAGCGGGAGCTGGAGAGCAGTACTTC.

Note on this clone: A read error may produce the germline difference seen at one junction end. The rearrangement joins TRBV5-1 to TRBJ2-6; 7 bases line up with TRBD1. Germline V gene lookup returns CDR1 SGHRS and CDR2 YFSETQ. The CDR3 is 15 residues long. The CDR3: CASSPGQAGANVLTF. CDR3 DNA sequence: TGCGCCAGCAGCCCCGGACAGGCTGGTGCCAACGTCCTGACTTTC. The whole variable domain, filled in from reference TRBV5-1 and TRBJ2-6, reads KAGVTQTPRYLIKTRGQQVTLSCSPISGHRSVSWYQQTPGQGLQFLFEYFSETQRNKGNFPGRFSGRQFSNSRSEMNVSTLELGDSALYLCASSPGQAGANVLTFGAGSRLTVL.

This clone turned up a few times. The J gene is TRBJ1-1, the V gene TRBV19; no firm D call. The CDR3 contains 14 residues. The V end lost 4 bases, the J end lost 0 bases, and 9 bases lay between the germline ends. Germline CDR1 LNHDA, CDR2 SQIVND (reference sequence). CDR3 nucleotides: TGTGCCAGTAGTAAAGGAGACCTGAACACTGAAGCTTTCTTT. The encoded protein is CASSKGDLNTEAFF.

Only a few counts were recorded for this clone. This specimen includes other DNA sequences encoding the same CDR3. The chain links TRBV10-3 to TRBJ2-7; 7 bases are a match to TRBD1. Germline CDR1 ENHRY, CDR2 SYGVKD. V was clipped by 4 bases and J by 7 bases; unmatched bases: 10. The CDR3 is 14 amino acids. The CDR3 DNA reads as TGTGCCATCAGTGTCGACAGGGTCCTGGGGGAGCAGTACTTC. It translates to CAISVDRVLGEQYF.

This sequence joins TRBV4-1 and TRBJ2-1, with D possibly TRBD2 on 6 matching bases. This CDR3 is 14 amino acids long. Trimming shortened V by 4 bases and J by 6 bases, and 13 bases separated the two germline ends. The germline gives CDR1 MGHRA, CDR2 YSYEKL. The CDR3 sequence is CASSPSGGLNEQFF. For the CDR3, the DNA is TGCGCCAGCAGCCCGTCCGGAGGGCTCAATGAGCAGTTCTTC.

Only a few counts were recorded for this clone. Germline and junction disagree at one end, which may indicate a read error. The gene calls are TRBV10-3 and TRBJ2-1, with TRBD1 matching over 7 bases. This CDR3 is 14 amino acids long. Germline loops: CDR1 ENHRY, CDR2 SYGVKD. CDR3 loop: CAIRSGQSFNEQFF. The CDR3 DNA is TGTGCCATCAGGTCGGGACAGTCCTTCAATGAGCAGTTCTTC.

This clone was picked up a small number of times. The sample holds other DNA sequences that translate to the same CDR3. V usage is TRBV28 and J usage is TRBJ1-4; D is unresolved. CDR3 length: 12 residues. Deletions cut 5 bases from V and 8 bases from J, with 9 bases between. Germline CDR1 is MDHEN and CDR2 is SYDVKM. CDR3 amino acids: CASSRGGEKLFF. The CDR3 DNA reads as TGTGCCAGCAGTCGGGGAGGAGAAAAACTGTTTTTT.

The rearrangement links TRBV6-5 to TRBJ2-1, with 10 bases fitting TRBD1. V dropped 6 bases and J dropped 9; count of bases not matched to a gene: 5. The CDR3 totals 13 residues. Germline V gives CDR1 MNHEY, CDR2 SVGAGI. The chain's CDR3 is CASSSDRGSEQFF. The CDR3 DNA sequence: TGTGCCAGCAGCTCGGACAGGGGGTCTGAGCAGTTCTTC.

This clone was recorded a few times. The chain has TRBV11-2 and TRBJ2-7; 7 nucleotides align to TRBD1. V lost 2 bases to trimming and J lost 1 base; unmatched junction nucleotides: 5. Germline V CDR1 and CDR2: SGHAT, FQNNGV. This CDR3 has 15 amino acids. CDR3 in amino acids: CASSLTGDGSYEQYF. The CDR3 coding sequence is TGTGCCAGCAGCTTAACAGGGGATGGGTCCTACGAGCAGTACTTC.

The rearrangement joins TRBV6-1 to TRBJ2-7; D is perhaps TRBD2 (6 bases). CDR1 MNHNS and CDR2 SASEGT come from the germline V gene. V was clipped by 7 bases and J by 5 bases, with 12 bases between them. The CDR3 has 12 amino acids. The CDR3 DNA is TGTGCCAGCACCGACTGGGGGGACGAGCAGTACTTC. Translating gives CASTDWGDEQYF.

This clone was seen a handful of times. The chain links TRBV7-2 to TRBJ2-5; 15 positions agree with TRBD2. Germline trimming cut 1 base from V and 4 bases from J; bases unmatched to any gene: 4. CDR3 length equals 17 residues. Germline CDR1 and CDR2: SGHTA and FQGNSA. DNA for the CDR3: TGTGCCAGCAGCTTAGGGACTAGCGGGGGGGCTGGAGAGACCCAGTACTTC. Protein: CASSLGTSGGAGETQYF.

The rearrangement links TRBV13 to TRBJ2-7, with 9 positions matching TRBD1. V lost 4 bases to trimming and J lost 4 bases; unmatched junction nucleotides: 8. The CDR3 totals 15 residues. Germline CDR1 PRHDT, CDR2 FYEKMQ (reference sequence). Here the CDR3 reads CASSYGTGQDYEQYF. The CDR3 nucleotides are TGTGCCAGCAGCTATGGGACAGGGCAAGATTACGAGCAGTACTTC.

The chain links TRBV29-1 to TRBJ1-1; no reliable D call. The germline V gene encodes CDR1 SQVTM and CDR2 ANQGSEA. V was cut by 5 bases and J by 6 bases, with 16 bases left in between. The CDR3 spans 13 residues. CDR3 amino acids: CSVNQPNRAEAFF. The CDR3 DNA follows: TGCAGCGTTAACCAGCCGAATCGGGCTGAAGCTTTCTTT.

V and J are TRBV5-1 and TRBJ2-1; 10 bases fit TRBD1. The CDR3 has 16 residues. The trim removed 4 bases at V and 4 bases at J, leaving 8 bases unmatched. Germline-derived CDR1 and CDR2 are SGHRS and YFSETQ. CDR3 DNA: TGCGCCAGCAGCCCTCCGGGGGGACAGGGGTACAATGAGCAGTTCTTC. Its translation: CASSPPGGQGYNEQFF.

This clone was seen a handful of times. The genes are TRBV6-4 and TRBJ1-5; no clear D. Germline V gives CDR1 MRHNA, CDR2 SNTAGT. This CDR3 contains 14 residues. The V gene lost 4 bases and the J gene lost 1 base, with 8 bases spanning the gap. CDR3 loop: CASSARESNQPQHF. The DNA of the CDR3 is TGTGCCAGCAGTGCAAGAGAGAGCAATCAGCCCCAGCATTTT.

This clone has just a few counts. This chain joins TRBV11-2 and TRBJ2-7, with D tentatively TRBD1 (5 bases). Trimming took off 0 bases at V and 6 bases at J, with 12 bases between the two ends. This CDR3 comprises 14 residues. Germline lookup yields CDR1 SGHAT and CDR2 FQNNGV. The CDR3 spells CASSLDRAPGEQYF. The CDR3 bases are TGTGCCAGCAGCTTAGACAGGGCCCCTGGCGAGCAGTACTTC.